This TCR beta chain was retrieved from a study of a mutant IDH1 vaccine in newly diagnosed glioma. Study background: Treated patients comprised 62.5% males and about 40% females, mean age approximately 38 years. Earlier treatment was radiotherapy, temozolomide, or both, with most getting both. Study results and caveats: Alterations occurring in top peripheral T cell clonotypes seemed unrelated to pseudoprogression.

Time point: week 5, during vaccination. A 20-mer mutant IDH1 peptide at 300 ug was injected subcutaneously with topical imiquimod. Of note for this clone: Its matching antigen is unknown.

The repertoire was sequenced with immunoSEQ multiplex PCR; TCRdb's copy has only in-frame clones and lacks some. Of some 42,000 clones in the sample, 75% to 90% were seen once. The CDR3 totals 16 residues. V was cut by 4 bases and J by 0 bases, with 13 bases left in between. The rearrangement uses TRBV23-1 and TRBJ2-4, with D possibly TRBD1 on 5 matching bases. TRBV23-1 is identified as an open reading frame with a role that is uncertain. The origin of this receptor is a man aged 35-49 years with glioma. The specimen was PBMCs, collected from a glioma patient whose treatment included an IDH1 peptide vaccine. The CDR3 DNA follows: TGCGCCAGCAGTCTAAGACAGCAACTAGCCAAAAACATTCAGTACTTC. Amino acid sequence: CASSLRQQLAKNIQYF.